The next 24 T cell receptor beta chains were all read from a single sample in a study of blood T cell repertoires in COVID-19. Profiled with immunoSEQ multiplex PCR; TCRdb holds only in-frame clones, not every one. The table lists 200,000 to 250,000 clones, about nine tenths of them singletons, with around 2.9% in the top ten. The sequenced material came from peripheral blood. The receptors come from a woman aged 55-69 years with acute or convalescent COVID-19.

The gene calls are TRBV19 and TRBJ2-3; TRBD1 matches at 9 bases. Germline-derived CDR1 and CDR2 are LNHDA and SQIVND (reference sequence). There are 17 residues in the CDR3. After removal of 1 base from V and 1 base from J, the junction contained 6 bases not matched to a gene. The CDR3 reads CASSIVGQGVGTDTQYF. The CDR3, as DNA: TGTGCCAGTAGTATAGTGGGACAGGGAGTAGGCACAGATACGCAGTATTTT.

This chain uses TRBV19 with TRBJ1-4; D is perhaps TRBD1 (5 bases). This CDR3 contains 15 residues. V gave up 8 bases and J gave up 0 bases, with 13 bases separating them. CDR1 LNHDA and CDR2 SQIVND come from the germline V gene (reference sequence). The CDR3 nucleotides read TGTGCCAGTTTCGGGTGGGGCCCAACTAATGAAAAACTGTTTTTT. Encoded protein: CASFGWGPTNEKLFF. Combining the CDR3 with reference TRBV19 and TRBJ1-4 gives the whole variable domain DGGITQSPKYLFRKEGQNVTLSCEQNLNHDAMYWYRQDPGQGLRLIYYSQIVNDFQKGDIAEGYSVSREKKESFPLTVTSAQKNPTAFYLCASFGWGPTNEKLFFGSGTQLSVL.

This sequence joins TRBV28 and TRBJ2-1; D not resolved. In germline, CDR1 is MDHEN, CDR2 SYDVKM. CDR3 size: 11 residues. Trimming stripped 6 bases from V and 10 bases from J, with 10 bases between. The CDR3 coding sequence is TGTGCCAGCAGATCTAAATACGAGCAGTTCTTC. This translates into CASRSKYEQFF.

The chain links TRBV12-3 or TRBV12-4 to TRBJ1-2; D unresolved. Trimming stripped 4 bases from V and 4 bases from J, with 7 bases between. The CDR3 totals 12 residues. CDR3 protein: CASSSYGYGYTF. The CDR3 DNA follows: TGTGCCAGCAGTTCGTACGGCTATGGCTACACCTTC.

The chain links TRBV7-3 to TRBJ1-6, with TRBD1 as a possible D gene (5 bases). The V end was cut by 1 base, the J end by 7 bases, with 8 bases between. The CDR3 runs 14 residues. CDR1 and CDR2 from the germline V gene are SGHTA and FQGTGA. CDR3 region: CASSLRQRNSPLHF. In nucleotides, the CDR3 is TGTGCCAGCAGCTTAAGACAGAGAAATTCACCCCTCCACTTT.

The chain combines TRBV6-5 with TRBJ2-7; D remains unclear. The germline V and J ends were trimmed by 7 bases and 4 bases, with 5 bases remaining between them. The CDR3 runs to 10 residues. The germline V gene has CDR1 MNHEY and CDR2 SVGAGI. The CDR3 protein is CASNSYEQYF. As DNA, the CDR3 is TGTGCCAGCAATTCATACGAGCAGTACTTC.

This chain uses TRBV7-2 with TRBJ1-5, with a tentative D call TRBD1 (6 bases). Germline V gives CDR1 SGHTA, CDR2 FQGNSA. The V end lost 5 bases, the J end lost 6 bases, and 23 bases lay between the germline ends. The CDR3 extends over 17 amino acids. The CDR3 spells CASSVEGGGGRLQPQHF. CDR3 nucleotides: TGTGCCAGCAGCGTAGAGGGGGGAGGGGGGCGACTTCAGCCCCAGCATTTT.

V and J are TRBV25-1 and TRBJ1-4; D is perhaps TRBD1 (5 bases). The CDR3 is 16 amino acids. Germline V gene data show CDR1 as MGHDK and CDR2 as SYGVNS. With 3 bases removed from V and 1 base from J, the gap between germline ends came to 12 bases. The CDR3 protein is CASSDRLGGTNEKLFF. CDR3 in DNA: TGTGCCAGCAGTGACCGACTGGGGGGAACTAATGAAAAACTGTTTTTT.

DNA of the CDR3: TGTGCCAGCAGCTTTGGCGACGGGGAGACCCAGTACTTC. Translation: CASSFGDGETQYF. The chain couples TRBV5-4 to TRBJ2-5; D is undetermined. The V end was cut by 2 bases, the J end by 5 bases, with 10 bases between. This CDR3 is built from 13 residues. The V gene's germline CDR1 is SGHNT and CDR2 YYREEE (reference sequence).

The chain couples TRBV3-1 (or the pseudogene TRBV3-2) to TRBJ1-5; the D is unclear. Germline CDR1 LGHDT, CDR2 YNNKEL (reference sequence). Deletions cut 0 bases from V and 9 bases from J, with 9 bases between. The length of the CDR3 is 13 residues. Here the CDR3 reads CASSQEQSGPQHF. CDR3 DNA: TGTGCCAGCAGCCAAGAACAGTCCGGGCCCCAGCATTTT.

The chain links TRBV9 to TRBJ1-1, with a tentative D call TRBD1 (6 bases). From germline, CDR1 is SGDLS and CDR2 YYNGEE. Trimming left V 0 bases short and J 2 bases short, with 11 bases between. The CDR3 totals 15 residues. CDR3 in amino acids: CASSVGGRGNTEAFF. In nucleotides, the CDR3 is TGTGCCAGCAGCGTAGGGGGCAGGGGAAACACTGAAGCTTTCTTT.

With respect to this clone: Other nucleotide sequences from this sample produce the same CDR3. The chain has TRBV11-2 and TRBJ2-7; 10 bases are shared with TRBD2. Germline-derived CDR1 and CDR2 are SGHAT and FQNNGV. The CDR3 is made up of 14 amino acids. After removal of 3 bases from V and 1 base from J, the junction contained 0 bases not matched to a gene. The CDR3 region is CASSLTSGSYEQYF. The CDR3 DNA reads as TGTGCCAGCAGCTTGACTAGCGGGTCCTACGAGCAGTACTTC.

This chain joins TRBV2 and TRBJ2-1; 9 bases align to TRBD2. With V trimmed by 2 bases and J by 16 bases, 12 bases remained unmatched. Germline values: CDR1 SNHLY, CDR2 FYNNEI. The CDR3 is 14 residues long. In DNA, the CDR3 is TGTGCCAGCAGTGAACATATGCTAGCGGGGTCGGTTTTCTTC. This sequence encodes CASSEHMLAGSVFF.

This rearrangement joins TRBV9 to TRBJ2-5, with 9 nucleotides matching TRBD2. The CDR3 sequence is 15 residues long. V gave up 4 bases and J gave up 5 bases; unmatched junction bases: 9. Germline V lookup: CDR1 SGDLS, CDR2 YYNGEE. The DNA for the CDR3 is TGTGCCAGCAGCTCATCCGGGACTAGCCTCGAGACCCAGTACTTC. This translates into CASSSSGTSLETQYF.

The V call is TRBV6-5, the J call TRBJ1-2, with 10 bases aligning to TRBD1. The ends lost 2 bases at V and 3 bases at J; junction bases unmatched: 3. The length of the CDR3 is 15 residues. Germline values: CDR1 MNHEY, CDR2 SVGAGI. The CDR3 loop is CASSYKGQGHYGYTF. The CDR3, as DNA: TGTGCCAGCAGTTACAAGGGACAGGGGCACTATGGCTACACCTTC.

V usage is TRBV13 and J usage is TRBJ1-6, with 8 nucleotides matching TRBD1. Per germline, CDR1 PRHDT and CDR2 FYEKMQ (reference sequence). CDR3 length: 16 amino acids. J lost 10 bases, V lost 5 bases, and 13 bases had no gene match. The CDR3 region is CASSLAGGAVSSPLHF. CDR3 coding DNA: TGTGCCAGCAGCCTCGCAGGGGGCGCGGTATCCTCACCCCTCCACTTT.

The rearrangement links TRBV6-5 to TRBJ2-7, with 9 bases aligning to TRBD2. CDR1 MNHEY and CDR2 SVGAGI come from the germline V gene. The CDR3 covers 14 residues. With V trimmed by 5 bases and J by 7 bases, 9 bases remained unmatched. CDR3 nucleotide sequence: TGTGCCAGCAGTCCTAGTGCGGGAGGGAGAGAGCAGTACTTC. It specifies CASSPSAGGREQYF.

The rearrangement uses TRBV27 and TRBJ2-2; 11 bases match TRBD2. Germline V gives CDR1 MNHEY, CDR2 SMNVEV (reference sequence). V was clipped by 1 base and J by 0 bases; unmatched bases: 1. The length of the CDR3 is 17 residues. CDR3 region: CASSLLLAGANTGELFF. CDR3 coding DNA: TGTGCCAGCAGTTTATTACTAGCGGGGGCGAACACCGGGGAGCTGTTTTTT.

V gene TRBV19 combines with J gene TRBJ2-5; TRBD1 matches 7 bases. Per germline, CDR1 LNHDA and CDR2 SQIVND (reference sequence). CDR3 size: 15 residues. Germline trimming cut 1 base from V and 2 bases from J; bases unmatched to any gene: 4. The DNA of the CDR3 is TGTGCCAGTAGTATAGCCGGGACAGAACAAGAGACCCAGTACTTC. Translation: CASSIAGTEQETQYF. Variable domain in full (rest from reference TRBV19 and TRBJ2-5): DGGITQSPKYLFRKEGQNVTLSCEQNLNHDAMYWYRQDPGQGLRLIYYSQIVNDFQKGDIAEGYSVSREKKESFPLTVTSAQKNPTAFYLCASSIAGTEQETQYFGPGTRLLVL.

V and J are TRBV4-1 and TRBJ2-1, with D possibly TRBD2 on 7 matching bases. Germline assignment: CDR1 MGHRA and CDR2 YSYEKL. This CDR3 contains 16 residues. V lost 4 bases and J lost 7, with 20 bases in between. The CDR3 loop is CASSRGSGGPTNEQFF. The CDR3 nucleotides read TGCGCCAGCAGCCGGGGGTCCGGGGGGCCGACGAATGAGCAGTTCTTC.

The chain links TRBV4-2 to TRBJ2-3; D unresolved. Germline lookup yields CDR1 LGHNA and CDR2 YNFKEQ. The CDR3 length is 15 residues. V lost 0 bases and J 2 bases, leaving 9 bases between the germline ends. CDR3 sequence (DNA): TGTGCCAGCAGCCAAGAGGCCAAAGACACAGATACGCAGTATTTT. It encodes CASSQEAKDTDTQYF.

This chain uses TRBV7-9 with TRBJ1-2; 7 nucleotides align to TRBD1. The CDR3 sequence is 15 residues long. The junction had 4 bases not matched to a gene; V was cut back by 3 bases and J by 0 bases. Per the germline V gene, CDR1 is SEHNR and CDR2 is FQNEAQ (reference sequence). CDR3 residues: CASSFWDSPNYGYTF. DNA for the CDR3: TGTGCCAGCAGCTTCTGGGACAGCCCTAACTATGGCTACACCTTC.

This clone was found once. The CDR3 DNA sequence: TGTGCCAGCAGCCTAAGGGGGACTAGCGGGAGTTTGGTGAGTGAGCAGTACTTC. Translated: CASSLRGTSGSLVSEQYF. The chain uses TRBV7-2 and TRBJ2-7; 14 bases are a match to TRBD2. There are 18 residues in the CDR3. Germline values: CDR1 SGHTA, CDR2 FQGNSA. Trimming cost V 5 bases and J 7 bases; bases outside gene matches: 16.

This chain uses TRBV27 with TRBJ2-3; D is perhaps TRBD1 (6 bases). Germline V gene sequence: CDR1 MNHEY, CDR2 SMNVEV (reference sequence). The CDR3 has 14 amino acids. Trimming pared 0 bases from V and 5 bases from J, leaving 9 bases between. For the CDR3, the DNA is TGTGCCAGCAGTTTATCGGGGGCCGAAGATACGCAGTATTTT. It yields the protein CASSLSGAEDTQYF.